This TCR beta chain was sequenced for a study of cytomegalovirus exposure and HLA in healthy donors. After removal of 6 bases from V and 1 base from J, the junction contained 9 bases not matched to a gene. The CDR3 totals 15 residues. CDR1 and CDR2 from the germline V gene are SQVTM and ANQGSEA. The study ran its PCR with 60 Vbeta and 13 Jbeta primers. The assay was immunoSEQ multiplex PCR, and TCRdb's table has in-frame clones only and misses some. The sample lists roughly 150,000 clones, around 80% seen once, with approximately 1.5% in the top ten. What was sequenced was PBMCs. This receptor was identified in a male donor in good health and CMV-seronegative. The chain employs TRBV29-1 and TRBJ2-4; 7 positions agree with TRBD1. The CDR3, as DNA: TGCAGCGTAGAAACAGGGGTGAAGGCCAAAAACATTCAGTACTTC. Translating it yields CSVETGVKAKNIQYF.